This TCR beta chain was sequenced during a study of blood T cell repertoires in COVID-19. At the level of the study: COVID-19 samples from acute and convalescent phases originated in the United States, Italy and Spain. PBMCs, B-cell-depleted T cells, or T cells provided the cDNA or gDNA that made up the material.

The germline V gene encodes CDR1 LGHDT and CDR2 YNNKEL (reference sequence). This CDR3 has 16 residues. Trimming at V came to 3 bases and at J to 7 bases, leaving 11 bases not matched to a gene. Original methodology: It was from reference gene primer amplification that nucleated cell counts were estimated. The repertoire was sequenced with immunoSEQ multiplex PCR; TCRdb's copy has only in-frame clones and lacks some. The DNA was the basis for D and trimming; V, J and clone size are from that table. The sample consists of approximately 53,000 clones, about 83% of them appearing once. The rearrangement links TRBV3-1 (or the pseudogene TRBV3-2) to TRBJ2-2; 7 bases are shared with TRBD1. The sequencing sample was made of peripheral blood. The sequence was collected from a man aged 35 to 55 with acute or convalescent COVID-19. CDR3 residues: CASSHLADRRNGELFF. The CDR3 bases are TGTGCCAGCAGCCACCTTGCGGACAGGCGAAACGGGGAGCTGTTTTTT.